This TCR beta chain is from a study of T-cell reconstitution after alpha-beta-depleted transplantation in children. It was with unique molecular identifiers that the TCRbeta library was prepared. Via MiXCR, TCRdb re-called the PCR reads, giving one row per CDR3 protein. This table holds under 400,000 distinct CDR3 sequences, 20% to 30% found once. CDR3 length equals 17 residues. With V trimmed by 4 bases and J by 2 bases, 12 bases remained unmatched. The sample in question was PBMCs, mostly from graft donor cells, obtained 180 days after TCRalphabeta/CD19-depleted stem cell transplant. The V and J genes are TRBV12-3 or TRBV12-4 and TRBJ2-3; 7 bases agree with TRBD2. The clonotype was recovered from a male patient under 18 who had a stem cell transplant for acute lymphoblastic leukemia, so the T cells may come from the graft donor. Here the CDR3 reads CASSYFYLTSPTDTQYF. The CDR3, as DNA: TGTGCCAGCAGTTACTTTTATCTGACTAGCCCCACAGATACGCAGTATTTT.